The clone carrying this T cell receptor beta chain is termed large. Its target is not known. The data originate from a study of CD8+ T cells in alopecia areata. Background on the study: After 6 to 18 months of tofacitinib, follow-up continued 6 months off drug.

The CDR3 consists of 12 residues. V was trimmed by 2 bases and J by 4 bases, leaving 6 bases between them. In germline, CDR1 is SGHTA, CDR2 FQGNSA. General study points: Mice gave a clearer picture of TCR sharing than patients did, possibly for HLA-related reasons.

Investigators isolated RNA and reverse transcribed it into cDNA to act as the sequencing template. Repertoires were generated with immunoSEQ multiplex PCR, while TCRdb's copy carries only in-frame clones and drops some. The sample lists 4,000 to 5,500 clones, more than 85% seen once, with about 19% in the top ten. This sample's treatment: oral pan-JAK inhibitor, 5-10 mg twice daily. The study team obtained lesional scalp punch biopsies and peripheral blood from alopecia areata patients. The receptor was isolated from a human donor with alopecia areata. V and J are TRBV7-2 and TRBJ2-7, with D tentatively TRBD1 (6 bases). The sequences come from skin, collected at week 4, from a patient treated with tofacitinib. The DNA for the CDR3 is TGTGCCAGCAGCTTACAGGGGTACGAGCAGTACTTC. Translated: CASSLQGYEQYF.